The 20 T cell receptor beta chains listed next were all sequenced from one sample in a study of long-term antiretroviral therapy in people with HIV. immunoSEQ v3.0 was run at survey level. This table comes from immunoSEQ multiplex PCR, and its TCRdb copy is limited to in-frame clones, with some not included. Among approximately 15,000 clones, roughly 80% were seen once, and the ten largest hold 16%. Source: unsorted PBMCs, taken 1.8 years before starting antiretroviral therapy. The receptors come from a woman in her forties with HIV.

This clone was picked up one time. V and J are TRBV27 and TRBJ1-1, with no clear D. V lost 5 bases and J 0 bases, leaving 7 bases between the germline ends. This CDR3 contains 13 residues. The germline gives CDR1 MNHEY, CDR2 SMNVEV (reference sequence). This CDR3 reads CASSGVLNTEAFF. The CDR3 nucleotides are TGTGCCAGCAGTGGGGTATTGAACACTGAAGCTTTCTTT.

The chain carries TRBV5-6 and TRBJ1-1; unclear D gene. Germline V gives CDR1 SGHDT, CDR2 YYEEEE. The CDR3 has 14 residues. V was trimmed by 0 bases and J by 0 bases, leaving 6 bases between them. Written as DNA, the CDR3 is TGTGCCAGCAGCTTGGTAGGTTTGAACACTGAAGCTTTCTTT. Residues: CASSLVGLNTEAFF.

The CDR3: CASSPNKQGPHEQYF. DNA for the CDR3: TGTGCCAGCTCACCCAATAAGCAGGGGCCGCACGAGCAGTACTTC. The J gene is TRBJ2-7, the V gene TRBV18, with D possibly being TRBD1 (6 bases). There are 15 residues in the CDR3. The germline V gene has CDR1 KGHSH and CDR2 LQKENI. Trimming took off 3 bases at V and 5 bases at J, with 17 bases between the two ends.

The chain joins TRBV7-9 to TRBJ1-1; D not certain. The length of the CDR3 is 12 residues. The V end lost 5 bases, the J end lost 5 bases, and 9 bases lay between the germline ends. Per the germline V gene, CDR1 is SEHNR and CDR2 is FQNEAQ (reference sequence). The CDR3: CASSNLGTEAFF. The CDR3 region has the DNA TGTGCCAGCAGCAACCTGGGGACTGAAGCTTTCTTT.

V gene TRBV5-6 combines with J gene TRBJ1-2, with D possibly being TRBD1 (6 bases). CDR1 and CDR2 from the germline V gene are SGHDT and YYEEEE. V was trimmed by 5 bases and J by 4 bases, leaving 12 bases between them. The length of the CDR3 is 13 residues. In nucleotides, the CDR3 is TGTGCCAGCAGATTACAGGGTAGCTATGGCTACACCTTC. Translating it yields CASRLQGSYGYTF.

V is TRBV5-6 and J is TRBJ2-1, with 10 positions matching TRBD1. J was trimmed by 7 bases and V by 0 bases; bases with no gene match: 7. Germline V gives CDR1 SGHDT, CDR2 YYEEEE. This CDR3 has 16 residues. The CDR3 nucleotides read TGTGCCAGCAGCTTGGTAGGGACAGGGGTGGGAAATGAGCAGTTCTTC. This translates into CASSLVGTGVGNEQFF. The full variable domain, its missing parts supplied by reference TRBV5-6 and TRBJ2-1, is DAGVTQSPTHLIKTRGQQVTLRCSPKSGHDTVSWYQQALGQGPQFIFQYYEEEERQRGNFPDRFSGHQFPNYSSELNVNALLLGDSALYLCASSLVGTGVGNEQFFGPGTRLTVL.

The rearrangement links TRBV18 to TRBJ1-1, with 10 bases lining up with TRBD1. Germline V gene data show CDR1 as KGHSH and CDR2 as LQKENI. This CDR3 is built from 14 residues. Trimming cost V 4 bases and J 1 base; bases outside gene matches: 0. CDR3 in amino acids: CASSRDRGNTEAFF. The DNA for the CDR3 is TGTGCCAGCTCACGGGACAGGGGGAACACTGAAGCTTTCTTT.

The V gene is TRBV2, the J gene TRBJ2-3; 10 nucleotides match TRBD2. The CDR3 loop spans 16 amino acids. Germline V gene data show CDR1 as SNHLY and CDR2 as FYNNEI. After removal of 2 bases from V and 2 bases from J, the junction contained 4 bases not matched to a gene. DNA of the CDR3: TGTGCCAGCAGTGAACTAGCGGGAGAGATCACAGATACGCAGTATTTT. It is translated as CASSELAGEITDTQYF.

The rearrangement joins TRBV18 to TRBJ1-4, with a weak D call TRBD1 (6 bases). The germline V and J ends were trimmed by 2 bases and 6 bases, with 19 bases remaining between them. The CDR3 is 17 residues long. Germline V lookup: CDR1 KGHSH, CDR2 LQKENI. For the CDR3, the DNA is TGTGCCAGCTCACCAATCCGCGAACAGGGTCCTCATGAAAAACTGTTTTTT. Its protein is CASSPIREQGPHEKLFF.

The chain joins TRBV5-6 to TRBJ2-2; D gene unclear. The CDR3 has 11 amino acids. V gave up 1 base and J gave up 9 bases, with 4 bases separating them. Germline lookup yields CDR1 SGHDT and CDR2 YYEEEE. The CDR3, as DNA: TGTGCCAGCAGCTTGAACCGGGAGCTGTTTTTT. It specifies CASSLNRELFF.

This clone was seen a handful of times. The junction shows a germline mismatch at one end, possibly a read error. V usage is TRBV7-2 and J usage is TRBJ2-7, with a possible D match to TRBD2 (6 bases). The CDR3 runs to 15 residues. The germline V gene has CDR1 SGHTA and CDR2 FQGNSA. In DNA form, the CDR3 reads TGTGCCAGCAGCTGGGGCGGGGCGGGTTCCTCCGAGCAGTACTTC. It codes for CASSWGGAGSSEQYF.

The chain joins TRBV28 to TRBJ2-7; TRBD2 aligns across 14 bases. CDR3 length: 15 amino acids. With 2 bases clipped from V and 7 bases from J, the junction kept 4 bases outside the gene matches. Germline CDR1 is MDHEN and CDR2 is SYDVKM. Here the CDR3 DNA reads TGTGCCAGCAGTTTAATGGGACTAGCGGGAGAGGAGCAGTACTTC. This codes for CASSLMGLAGEEQYF.

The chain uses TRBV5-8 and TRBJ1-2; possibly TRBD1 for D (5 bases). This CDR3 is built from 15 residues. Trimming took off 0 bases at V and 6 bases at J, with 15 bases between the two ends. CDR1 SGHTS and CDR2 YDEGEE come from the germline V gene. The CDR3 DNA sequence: TGTGCCAGCAGCTTGGCTTGGGGAGTGGGGCATGGCTACACCTTC. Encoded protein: CASSLAWGVGHGYTF.

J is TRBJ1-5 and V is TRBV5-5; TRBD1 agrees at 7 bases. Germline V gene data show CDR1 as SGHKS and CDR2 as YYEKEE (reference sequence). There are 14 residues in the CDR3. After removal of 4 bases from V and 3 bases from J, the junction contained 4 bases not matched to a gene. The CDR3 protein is CASSIGGNNQPQHF. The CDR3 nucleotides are TGTGCCAGCAGCATAGGGGGCAACAATCAGCCCCAGCATTTT.

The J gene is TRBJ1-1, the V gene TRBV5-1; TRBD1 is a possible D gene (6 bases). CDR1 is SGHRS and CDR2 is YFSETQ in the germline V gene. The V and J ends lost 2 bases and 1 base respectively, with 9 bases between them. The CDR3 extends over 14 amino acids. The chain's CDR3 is CASSFWTENTEAFF. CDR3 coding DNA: TGCGCCAGCAGCTTTTGGACAGAGAACACTGAAGCTTTCTTT.

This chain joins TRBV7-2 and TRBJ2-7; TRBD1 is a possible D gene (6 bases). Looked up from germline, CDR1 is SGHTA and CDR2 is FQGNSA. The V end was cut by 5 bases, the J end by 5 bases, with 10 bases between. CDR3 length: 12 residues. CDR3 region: CASSEQGNEQYF. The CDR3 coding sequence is TGTGCCAGCAGCGAACAGGGTAACGAGCAGTACTTC.

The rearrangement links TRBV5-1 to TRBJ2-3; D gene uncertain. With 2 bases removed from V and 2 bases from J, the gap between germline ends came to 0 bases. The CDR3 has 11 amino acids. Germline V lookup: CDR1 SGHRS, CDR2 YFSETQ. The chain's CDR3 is CASSFTDTQYF. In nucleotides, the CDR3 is TGCGCCAGCAGCTTCACAGATACGCAGTATTTT.

CDR3 sequence (DNA): TGTGCCAGCAGCCCCCGACAGGGGGTGGGCGACGAGCAGTACTTC. Its translation is CASSPRQGVGDEQYF. This chain uses TRBV14 with TRBJ2-7; 9 bases are shared with TRBD1. The V segment lost 4 bases and the J segment 5 bases; nucleotides outside the gene matches: 9. The CDR3 length is 15 residues. Germline V gene lookup returns CDR1 SGHDN and CDR2 FVKESK.

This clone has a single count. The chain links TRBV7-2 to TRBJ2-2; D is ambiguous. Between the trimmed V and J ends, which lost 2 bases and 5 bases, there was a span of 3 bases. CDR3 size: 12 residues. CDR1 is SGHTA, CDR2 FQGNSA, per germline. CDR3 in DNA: TGTGCCAGCAGCTTACAAACCGGGGAGCTGTTTTTT. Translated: CASSLQTGELFF.

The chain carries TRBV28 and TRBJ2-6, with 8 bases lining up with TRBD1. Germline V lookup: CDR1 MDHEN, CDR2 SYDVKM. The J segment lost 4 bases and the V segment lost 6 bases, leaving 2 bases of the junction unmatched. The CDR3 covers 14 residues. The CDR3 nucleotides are TGTGCCAGCAGGACAGGGGCGGGGGCCAACGTCCTGACTTTC. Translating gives CASRTGAGANVLTF.